The next 9 T cell receptor beta chains were all read from a single sample in a study of cytomegalovirus exposure and HLA in healthy donors. PCR used 60 Vbeta primers and 13 Jbeta primers. Clones were read by immunoSEQ multiplex PCR, and TCRdb kept only the in-frame ones, dropping some. Seen here are under 150,000 clones, over 60% observed once, and the top ten hold 2% to 2.5%. Input material: PBMCs. The receptors come from a man in his forties in good health and CMV-seronegative.

CDR3 protein: CASSVAPRGAGSTDTQYF. The DNA of the CDR3 is TGTGCCAGCAGCGTCGCCCCCAGGGGGGCGGGGAGCACAGATACGCAGTATTTT. The chain carries TRBV9 and TRBJ2-3; D may be TRBD1 (7 bases). This CDR3 has 18 residues. CDR1 and CDR2 from the germline V gene are SGDLS and YYNGEE. V dropped 2 bases and J dropped 0 bases, with 19 bases sitting between them.

This clone has just one count. At one boundary the junction diverges from the germline segment, which might be a read error. The chain recombines TRBV29-1 with TRBJ1-5, with 7 bases aligning to TRBD1. Germline loops: CDR1 SQVTM, CDR2 ANQGSEA. This CDR3 has 13 amino acids. The CDR3 loop is CSVGQGGNQPQNF. CDR3 sequence (DNA): TGCAGCGTTGGACAGGGAGGCAATCAGCCCCAGAATTTT.

This chain uses TRBV18 with TRBJ1-3; the match to TRBD1 covers 11 bases. The CDR3 is 16 residues long. In germline, CDR1 is KGHSH, CDR2 LQKENI. The V segment lost 6 bases and the J segment 2 bases; nucleotides outside the gene matches: 6. CDR3: CASSQGQGAAGNTIYF. The CDR3 nucleotides are TGTGCCAGCTCCCAAGGACAGGGGGCTGCTGGAAACACCATATATTTT.

J is TRBJ2-5 and V is TRBV2, with TRBD2 matching over 9 bases. Germline CDR1 is SNHLY and CDR2 is FYNNEI. The ends lost 6 bases at V and 7 bases at J; junction bases unmatched: 15. The CDR3 length is 16 residues. The CDR3 nucleotides read TGTGCCAGCAGATTTGGAAGCGGGGGGTCCCATCCGACCCAGTACTTC. Translating it yields CASRFGSGGSHPTQYF.

Only a few counts were recorded for this clone. The chain uses TRBV28 and TRBJ1-5, with D unresolved. The CDR3 runs to 16 residues. The V gene lost 4 bases and the J gene lost 7 bases, with 20 bases spanning the gap. Germline V CDR1 and CDR2: MDHEN, SYDVKM. The chain's CDR3 is CASSSRSSQSSQPQHF. DNA of the CDR3: TGTGCCAGCAGTTCCCGCAGTAGCCAATCCAGCCAGCCCCAGCATTTT.

The chain has TRBV19 and TRBJ1-2, with D perhaps TRBD1 (5 bases). Trimming shortened V by 6 bases and J by 7 bases, and 12 bases separated the two germline ends. CDR3 length equals 12 residues. CDR1 and CDR2 (germline): LNHDA, SQIVND (reference sequence). Here the CDR3 DNA reads TGTGCCAGTAGCCCGACAGTCGGTGGCTACACCTTC. Translated, it gives CASSPTVGGYTF.

This clone turned up a few times. The CDR3 DNA reads TGCGCCAGCAGCCATGACAGATCCTATGGCTACACCTTC. It yields the protein CASSHDRSYGYTF. V is TRBV4-1 and J is TRBJ1-2, with a possible D match to TRBD1 (5 bases). Germline values: CDR1 MGHRA, CDR2 YSYEKL. CDR3 size: 13 residues. Trimming shortened V by 3 bases and J by 4 bases, and 9 bases separated the two germline ends.

The chain links TRBV2 to TRBJ1-4; D ambiguous. The V and J ends lost 4 bases and 8 bases respectively, with 14 bases between them. The germline V gene has CDR1 SNHLY and CDR2 FYNNEI. The CDR3 loop spans 14 amino acids. The CDR3 DNA follows: TGTGCCAGCAGTGCTAACGGGGATAGCGAAAAACTGTTTTTT. Translation: CASSANGDSEKLFF.

Of note for this clone: An end of the junction does not agree with germline; a read error may underlie this. In the same sample, other DNA sequences code for this CDR3. This chain links TRBV6-5 with TRBJ2-1, with 11 bases lining up with TRBD1. There are 15 residues in the CDR3. From germline, CDR1 is MNHEY and CDR2 SVGAGI. The chain's CDR3 is CASSLGQGVYNEQFF. The CDR3 DNA follows: TGTGCTAGCAGCCTGGGACAGGGGGTTTACAATGAGCAGTTCTTC.